This T cell receptor beta chain emerged from a study of blood T cell repertoires in COVID-19. CDR3 length: 18 amino acids. V was clipped by 3 bases and J by 0 bases, with 21 bases between them. The germline V gene has CDR1 MGHDK and CDR2 SYGVNS. Using immunoSEQ multiplex PCR, the repertoire was profiled, and TCRdb retains in-frame clones only, with some absent. The sample holds about 310,000 clones, roughly 86% seen once. The source of this sequence is a woman aged 18 to 35 who had recovered from COVID-19. The specimen was PBMCs or T cells enriched from blood (not recorded which). V usage is TRBV25-1 and J usage is TRBJ2-7, with TRBD2 as a possible D gene (6 bases). CDR3 protein: CASSDRLRGSGLSYEQYF. Written as DNA, the CDR3 is TGTGCCAGCAGTGACCGTCTTCGTGGTAGCGGCCTCTCCTACGAGCAGTACTTC.